These 13 T cell receptor beta chains share one sample of origin, sequenced in a study of PD-1 blockade in classical Hodgkin lymphoma. The repertoire was sequenced with immunoSEQ multiplex PCR; TCRdb's copy has only in-frame clones and lacks some. The table has roughly 14,000 clones, about 82% seen once; the top ten hold roughly 4.4%. Brentuximab vedotin exposure varied, and every patient relapsed after autologous stem cell transplantation. The sequencing here drew on peripheral blood mononuclear cells (PBMCs), taken at baseline. These receptors all come from a human donor with classical Hodgkin lymphoma.

Regarding this clone: No conserved phenylalanine or tryptophan is present at the end of the CDR3, so a read error is the likely explanation. The chain carries TRBV5-6 and TRBJ1-1; D is ambiguous. CDR1 is SGHDT, CDR2 YYEEEE, per germline. There are 13 residues in the CDR3. Trimming stripped 0 bases from V and 5 bases from J, with 8 bases between. This chain's CDR3 is CASSLVLQTEAFL. The CDR3 DNA follows: TGTGCCAGCAGCTTGGTCTTGCAGACTGAAGCTTTCCTT.

The V and J genes are TRBV28 and TRBJ1-1; 8 bases line up with TRBD1. From germline, CDR1 is MDHEN and CDR2 SYDVKM. Trimming removed 5 bases from V and 1 base from J; junction bases left unmatched: 9. The CDR3 runs to 16 residues. The CDR3 sequence: CASSLTGAPPNTEAFF. In DNA form, the CDR3 reads TGTGCCAGCAGTCTGACAGGGGCCCCCCCGAACACTGAAGCTTTCTTT.

This clone was counted between two and nine times. V usage is TRBV16 and J usage is TRBJ2-1; maybe TRBD2 (5 bases). Germline V gene sequence: CDR1 KGHSY, CDR2 FQNENV. Trimming left V 0 bases short and J 7 bases short, with 7 bases between. The CDR3 contains 13 residues. In DNA, the CDR3 is TGTGCCAGCAGCCAATCGGGGAGAAATGAGCAGTTCTTC. Its translation is CASSQSGRNEQFF. Using reference TRBV16 and TRBJ2-1 for the parts outside the CDR3, the full variable domain is GEEVAQTPKHLVRGEGQKAKLYCAPIKGHSYVFWYQQVLKNEFKFLISFQNENVFDETGMPKERFSAKCLPNSPCSLEIQATKLEDSAVYFCASSQSGRNEQFFGPGTRLTVL.

The rearrangement uses TRBV4-1 and TRBJ2-6; D is unclear. The CDR3 has 15 residues. Germline V CDR1 and CDR2: MGHRA, YSYEKL. Deletions cut 0 bases from V and 1 base from J, with 4 bases between. The CDR3 sequence: CASSQDTSGANVLTF. The CDR3 DNA reads as TGCGCCAGCAGCCAAGACACATCTGGGGCCAACGTCCTGACTTTC.

The chain joins TRBV9 to TRBJ1-2, with D tentatively TRBD1 (5 bases). V was cut by 3 bases and J by 3 bases, with 12 bases left in between. Per germline, CDR1 SGDLS and CDR2 YYNGEE. The CDR3 is 14 residues long. The CDR3 sequence is CASSGRDGDYGYTF. CDR3 nucleotides: TGTGCCAGCAGCGGCCGGGACGGAGACTATGGCTACACCTTC.

The chain employs TRBV28 and TRBJ2-7; TRBD2 matches 13 bases. With 7 bases clipped from V and 7 bases from J, the junction kept 13 bases outside the gene matches. The CDR3 spans 16 residues. The germline CDR1 and CDR2 sequences are MDHEN and SYDVKM. In nucleotides, the CDR3 is TGTGCCAGCATAGGGACTAGCGGGGCTCAAATGGGGGAGCAGTACTTC. It yields the protein CASIGTSGAQMGEQYF.

The gene calls are TRBV4-1 and TRBJ2-2, with a possible D match to TRBD2 (6 bases). Germline loops: CDR1 MGHRA, CDR2 YSYEKL. V dropped 2 bases and J dropped 4 bases, with 14 bases sitting between them. CDR3 length: 16 amino acids. For the CDR3, the DNA is TGCGCCAGCAGCCAATCTCCCCGGGGACTCACCGGGGAGCTGTTTTTT. Its protein is CASSQSPRGLTGELFF.

This sequence joins TRBV7-8 and TRBJ2-2; D is uncertain. Germline loops: CDR1 SGHVS, CDR2 FQNEAQ. V lost 5 bases to trimming and J lost 4 bases, with 20 bases between them. This CDR3 region has 17 residues. DNA of the CDR3: TGTGCCAGCAGCAAGCAGGATTCCCGACCGTTCACCGGGGAGCTGTTTTTT. Residues: CASSKQDSRPFTGELFF.

In the case of this clone: The sample carries other DNA sequences with the same CDR3. V usage is TRBV11-2 and J usage is TRBJ2-2; D not certain. This CDR3 region has 11 residues. The germline V and J ends were trimmed by 6 bases and 8 bases, with 7 bases remaining between them. Germline V gene lookup returns CDR1 SGHAT and CDR2 FQNNGV. CDR3 region: CASSPLGELFF. CDR3 DNA: TGTGCCAGCAGTCCCCTTGGGGAGCTGTTTTTT.

The gene calls are TRBV11-3 and TRBJ2-7; D is possibly TRBD1 or TRBD2 (5 bases each). There are 14 residues in the CDR3. In germline, CDR1 is SGHNT, CDR2 YENEEA. Between the trimmed V and J ends, which lost 3 bases and 3 bases, there was a span of 12 bases. The CDR3 loop reads CASSFGAMGYEQYF. In DNA, the CDR3 is TGTGCCAGCAGCTTCGGGGCAATGGGCTACGAGCAGTACTTC.

The V and J genes are TRBV18 and TRBJ2-7; the D gene is possibly TRBD2 (5 bases). V gave up 6 bases and J gave up 2 bases, with 11 bases separating them. Germline lookup yields CDR1 KGHSH and CDR2 LQKENI. CDR3 size: 13 residues. The CDR3 DNA follows: TGTGCCAGCTCGCCGAGGAGGACCTACGAGCAGTACTTC. Translation gives CASSPRRTYEQYF.

This chain links TRBV19 with TRBJ2-1, with D possibly matching TRBD2 (7 bases). The CDR3 has 14 residues. Trimming cost V 3 bases and J 4 bases, with 10 bases left between them. Germline V gene lookup returns CDR1 LNHDA and CDR2 SQIVND (reference sequence). The CDR3 loop is CASSIRGAYNEQFF. CDR3 bases: TGTGCCAGTAGTATCCGGGGGGCGTACAATGAGCAGTTCTTC.

This chain joins TRBV4-1 and TRBJ1-2, with D unresolved. Trimming pared 0 bases from V and 4 bases from J, leaving 12 bases between. CDR3 length equals 15 residues. CDR1 and CDR2 (germline): MGHRA, YSYEKL. CDR3 coding DNA: TGCGCCAGCAGCCAAGAATGGGTCGGTGGCTATGGCTACACCTTC. This translates into CASSQEWVGGYGYTF.